The sequence of this T cell receptor beta chain was determined in a study of blood T cell repertoires in COVID-19. For the study at large: From the United States, Italy and Spain came samples of acute and convalescent COVID-19.

The germline gives CDR1 MNHEY, CDR2 SMNVEV (reference sequence). With 3 bases removed from V and 5 bases from J, the gap between germline ends came to 10 bases. CDR3 length equals 14 residues. Using immunoSEQ multiplex PCR, the repertoire was profiled, and TCRdb retains in-frame clones only, with some absent. This sample has hundreds of thousands of clones, with more than 90% found just once. Points on this clone: The sample holds other DNA sequences that translate to the same CDR3.

Those enrolled, adults aged roughly 18 to 100 years, came from around 24 US areas. Donors were grouped by their self-reported clinical history. Cohort 3 donors counted as recovered after two negative PCRs, clearance, or resolved symptoms. This sequence originates from a man between 60 and 75 years old who had recovered from COVID-19. Material for sequencing was PBMCs or T cells enriched from blood (not recorded which). V and J are TRBV27 and TRBJ2-2, with D possibly TRBD2 on 6 matching bases. The DNA for the CDR3 is TGTGCCAGCAGTTTGTTGGGGGGAACCGGGGAGCTGTTTTTT. Its protein is CASSLLGGTGELFF.